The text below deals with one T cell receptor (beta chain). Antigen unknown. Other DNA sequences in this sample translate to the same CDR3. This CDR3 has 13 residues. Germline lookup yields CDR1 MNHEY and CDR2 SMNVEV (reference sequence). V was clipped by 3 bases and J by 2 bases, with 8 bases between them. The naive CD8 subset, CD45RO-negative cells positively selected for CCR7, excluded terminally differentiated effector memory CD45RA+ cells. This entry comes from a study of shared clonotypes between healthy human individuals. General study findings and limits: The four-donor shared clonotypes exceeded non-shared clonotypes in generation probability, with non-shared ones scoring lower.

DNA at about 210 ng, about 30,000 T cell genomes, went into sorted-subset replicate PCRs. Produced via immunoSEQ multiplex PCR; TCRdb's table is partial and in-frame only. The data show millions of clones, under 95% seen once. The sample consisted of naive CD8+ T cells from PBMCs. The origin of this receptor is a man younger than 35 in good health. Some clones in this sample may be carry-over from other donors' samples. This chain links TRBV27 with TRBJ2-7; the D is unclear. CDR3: CASSLGATYEQYF. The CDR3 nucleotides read TGTGCCAGCAGTTTGGGCGCCACCTACGAGCAGTACTTC.